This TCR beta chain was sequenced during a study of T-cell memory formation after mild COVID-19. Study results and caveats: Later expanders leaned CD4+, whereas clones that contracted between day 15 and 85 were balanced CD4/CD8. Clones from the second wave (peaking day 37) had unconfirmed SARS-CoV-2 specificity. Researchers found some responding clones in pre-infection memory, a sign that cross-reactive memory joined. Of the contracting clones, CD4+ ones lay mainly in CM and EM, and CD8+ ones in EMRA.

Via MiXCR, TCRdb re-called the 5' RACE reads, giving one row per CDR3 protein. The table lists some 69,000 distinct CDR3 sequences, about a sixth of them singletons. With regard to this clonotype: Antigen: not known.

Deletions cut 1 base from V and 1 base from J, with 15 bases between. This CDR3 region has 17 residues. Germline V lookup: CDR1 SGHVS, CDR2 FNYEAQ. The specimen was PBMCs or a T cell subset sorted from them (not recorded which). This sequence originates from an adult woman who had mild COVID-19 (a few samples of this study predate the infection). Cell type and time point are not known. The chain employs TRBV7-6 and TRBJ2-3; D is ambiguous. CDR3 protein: CASSLETGPFGTDTQYF. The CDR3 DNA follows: TGTGCCAGCAGCTTAGAAACGGGCCCCTTTGGCACAGATACGCAGTATTTT.